This T cell receptor (beta chain) was identified in a study of early T cells in non-severe SARS-CoV-2 infection. This clonotype is medium-sized in the sample. TCRdb reprocessed the 5' RACE reads with MiXCR, giving one entry per CDR3 protein. The sample holds 15,000 to 20,000 distinct CDR3 sequences, approximately 4.7% seen once. The CDR3 is 18 amino acids. Trimming removed 0 bases from V and 5 bases from J; junction bases left unmatched: 13. Germline V gene lookup returns CDR1 SGHRS and CDR2 YFSETQ. The sample was whole blood. This sequence originates from an adult who was a healthcare worker with PCR-confirmed SARS-CoV-2 infection or an uninfected control (not recorded which). The chain joins TRBV5-1 to TRBJ2-1; 8 positions agree with TRBD2. The CDR3 loop is CASSLVGRAGVGDNEQFF. CDR3 nucleotides: TGCGCCAGCAGCTTGGTAGGCCGAGCGGGGGTCGGAGACAATGAGCAGTTCTTC.